These 14 T cell receptor beta chains originate from one sample sequenced in a study of shared clonotypes between healthy human individuals. The table came from immunoSEQ multiplex PCR; TCRdb's copy has only in-frame clones and leaves some out. This table has 2,100,000 or so clones, 90% to 97% appearing once. What was sequenced was naive CD4+ T cells sorted from blood. Subset meaning: CD45RA+ positively selected. All receptors come from a man aged 18 to 35 in good health.

The V call is TRBV6-6, the J call TRBJ1-5; maybe TRBD1 (6 bases). The CDR3 covers 14 residues. The germline CDR1 and CDR2 sequences are MNHNY and SVGAGI (reference sequence). The ends were cut back, 2 bases at V and 6 bases at J, with 11 bases in the middle. Here the CDR3 DNA reads TGTGCCAGCAGTTACCCGAAGGGGGTTCAGCCCCAGCATTTT. Protein sequence: CASSYPKGVQPQHF.

The gene calls are TRBV9 and TRBJ1-4; D call uncertain. In germline, CDR1 is SGDLS, CDR2 YYNGEE. The CDR3 covers 14 residues. V lost 7 bases, J lost 2 bases, and 12 bases lay in between. For the CDR3, the DNA is TGTGCCAGCGTCACTCCCGGGACTAATGAAAAACTGTTTTTT. As protein: CASVTPGTNEKLFF.

The chain combines TRBV7-2 with TRBJ1-2, with 10 positions matching TRBD1. The CDR3 is made up of 15 amino acids. The V and J ends lost 4 bases and 8 bases, in that order; junction bases with no gene match: 10. Germline values: CDR1 SGHTA, CDR2 FQGNSA. The CDR3 DNA follows: TGTGCCAGCAGCTACTCATGGACAGGGGGATCCGGCTACACCTTC. Its protein is CASSYSWTGGSGYTF.

This clone was found once. This chain links TRBV27 with TRBJ1-6, with unresolved D. The ends were cut back, 2 bases at V and 6 bases at J, with 8 bases in the middle. Looked up from germline, CDR1 is MNHEY and CDR2 is SMNVEV (reference sequence). The CDR3 is 14 amino acids. CDR3 sequence: CASSLEGANSPLHF. The CDR3 DNA is TGTGCCAGCAGTTTAGAGGGTGCTAATTCACCCCTCCACTTT.

DNA for the CDR3: TGTGCCAGTAGTTCCCGTAAGCAGGGGGGGAATGAGCAGTTCTTC. As protein: CASSSRKQGGNEQFF. The chain has TRBV19 and TRBJ2-1; D is tentatively TRBD1 or TRBD2 (7 bases each). This CDR3 has 15 residues. Germline V CDR1 and CDR2: LNHDA, SQIVND (reference sequence). The V end lost 5 bases, the J end lost 7 bases, and 18 bases lay between the germline ends.

The chain uses TRBV15 and TRBJ2-1; 15 positions agree with TRBD2. The CDR3 is 15 residues long. Per the germline V gene, CDR1 is LNHNV and CDR2 is YYDKDF (reference sequence). The V and J ends lost 4 bases and 10 bases, in that order; junction bases with no gene match: 5. CDR3 protein: CATSIVGLAGGEQFF. The CDR3 DNA follows: TGTGCCACCAGCATTGTAGGACTAGCGGGAGGGGAGCAGTTCTTC.

A remark on this clone: Within the sample, other DNA sequences also encode this same CDR3. The chain links TRBV6-5 to TRBJ1-1; 10 nucleotides agree with TRBD1. CDR3 length: 16 residues. Germline V lookup: CDR1 MNHEY, CDR2 SVGAGI. The V gene end was trimmed by 0 bases and the J gene end by 4 bases; junction bases not matched to a gene: 5. CDR3 DNA sequence: TGTGCCAGCAGTTACTCGACAGGGGGCGCGGGCACTGAAGCTTTCTTT. Amino acid sequence: CASSYSTGGAGTEAFF.

This sequence joins TRBV10-2 and TRBJ2-5, with D possibly being TRBD1 (5 bases). Trimming shortened V by 0 bases and J by 5 bases, and 13 bases separated the two germline ends. This CDR3 has 15 amino acids. The germline CDR1 and CDR2 sequences are WSHSY and SAAADI. Here the CDR3 DNA reads TGCGCCAGCAGTGAGTCGTGGGGCCTGGGGGAGACCCAGTACTTC. This codes for CASSESWGLGETQYF.

The chain joins TRBV9 to TRBJ2-1; D possibly corresponds to TRBD1 (5 bases). The CDR3 sequence is 14 residues long. The V gene's germline CDR1 is SGDLS and CDR2 YYNGEE. The V and J ends lost 6 bases and 3 bases respectively, with 13 bases between them. The CDR3 sequence is CASTPSGYYNEQFF. CDR3 nucleotide sequence: TGTGCCAGCACCCCTTCAGGGTACTACAATGAGCAGTTCTTC. The complete variable domain, with remaining parts taken from reference TRBV9 and TRBJ2-1, reads DSGVTQTPKHLITATGQRVTLRCSPRSGDLSVYWYQQSLDQGLQFLIQYYNGEERAKGNILERFSAQQFPDLHSELNLSSLELGDSALYFCASTPSGYYNEQFFGPGTRLTVL.

Of note for this clone: Additional DNA sequences in this sample encode the identical CDR3. The chain is built from TRBV7-2 and TRBJ1-1; no clear D. The CDR3 has 13 residues. Germline V gene lookup returns CDR1 SGHTA and CDR2 FQGNSA. The germline V and J ends were trimmed by 1 base and 3 bases, with 6 bases remaining between them. Here the CDR3 DNA reads TGTGCCAGCAGCTTAGGGCAGTACACTGAAGCTTTCTTT. This codes for CASSLGQYTEAFF.

CDR3 bases: TGTGCCAGCAGTGATTCTCGGACAGTTCGACACTACGAGCAGTACTTC. Its protein product is CASSDSRTVRHYEQYF. The genes are TRBV2 and TRBJ2-7, with a possible D match to TRBD1 (6 bases). V lost 3 bases, J lost 3 bases, and 18 bases lay in between. The germline V gene encodes CDR1 SNHLY and CDR2 FYNNEI. The CDR3 length is 16 residues.

The J gene is TRBJ2-7, the V gene TRBV5-6; 9 positions agree with TRBD2. This CDR3 spans 13 amino acids. The germline CDR1 and CDR2 sequences are SGHDT and YYEEEE. V gave up 6 bases and J gave up 3 bases; unmatched junction bases: 4. CDR3 protein: CASTPSGVYEQYF. The CDR3 coding sequence is TGTGCCAGCACCCCTAGCGGGGTCTACGAGCAGTACTTC.

The rearrangement uses TRBV5-4 and TRBJ1-1, with 7 bases matching TRBD1. The germline V gene has CDR1 SGHNT and CDR2 YYREEE (reference sequence). Unmatched junction bases numbered 9, after V lost 4 bases and J lost 6 bases. CDR3 size: 14 residues. CDR3 DNA: TGTGCCAGCAGCGAGGTGACAGGGAGCGCTGAAGCTTTCTTT. Protein product: CASSEVTGSAEAFF.

Comment on this clone: Other nucleotide sequences in the sample specify the same CDR3. The rearrangement uses TRBV5-4 and TRBJ2-3; D possibly uses TRBD1 or TRBD2 (5 bases each). Looked up from germline, CDR1 is SGHNT and CDR2 is YYREEE (reference sequence). Between the trimmed V and J ends, which lost 0 bases and 0 bases, there was a span of 8 bases. The CDR3 is made up of 15 amino acids. CDR3 sequence reads: CASSLDGGSTDTQYF. CDR3 in DNA: TGTGCCAGCAGCTTGGATGGGGGTAGCACAGATACGCAGTATTTT. The full variable domain, completed using reference TRBV5-4 and TRBJ2-3, is ETGVTQSPTHLIKTRGQQVTLRCSSQSGHNTVSWYQQALGQGPQFIFQYYREEENGRGNFPPRFSGLQFPNYSSELNVNALELDDSALYLCASSLDGGSTDTQYFGPGTRLTVL.